Listed here are 32 T cell receptor beta chains from one sample, sequenced in a study of shared clonotypes between healthy human individuals. Sequencing used immunoSEQ multiplex PCR; TCRdb keeps in-frame clones, though not all of them. The sample shows some 300,000 clones, around 79% of them seen only once. Sequencing was carried out using memory CD4+ T cells sorted from blood. The sample's subset: CD45RA-negative fraction. These receptor sequences come from a man younger than 40 in good health.

This clone has a handful of counts. V gene TRBV11-2 combines with J gene TRBJ2-2, with 9 bases matching TRBD2. Germline CDR1 reads SGHAT; CDR2 reads FQNNGV. J gave up 7 bases and V 1 base, and 7 bases lay outside the gene matches. There are 16 residues in the CDR3. Here the CDR3 reads CASSLVGGRAHGELFF. CDR3 sequence (DNA): TGTGCCAGCAGCTTAGTTGGCGGGAGGGCCCACGGGGAGCTGTTTTTT.

V usage is TRBV19 and J usage is TRBJ2-1; 9 bases are a match to TRBD2. The V gene's germline CDR1 is LNHDA and CDR2 SQIVND (reference sequence). V gave up 5 bases and J gave up 7 bases; unmatched junction bases: 9. This CDR3 comprises 15 residues. The CDR3 loop is CASSPSSGNRNEQFF. The CDR3 DNA sequence: TGTGCCAGTAGTCCCTCTAGCGGGAATAGAAATGAGCAGTTCTTC.

Ten or more counts support this clone. J is TRBJ1-1 and V is TRBV27, with D unresolved. V was trimmed by 2 bases and J by 8 bases, leaving 12 bases between them. This CDR3 is 13 amino acids long. The germline V gene encodes CDR1 MNHEY and CDR2 SMNVEV (reference sequence). Written as DNA, the CDR3 is TGTGCCAGCAGTTTAAACGGAGACGGAGAAGCTTTCTTT. This translates into CASSLNGDGEAFF.

The rearrangement joins TRBV19 to TRBJ2-7, with TRBD2 matching 8 bases. V lost 5 bases, J lost 4 bases, and 16 bases stayed unmatched. The CDR3 totals 17 residues. From germline, CDR1 is LNHDA and CDR2 SQIVND (reference sequence). The DNA of the CDR3 is TGTGCCAGTAGTCGGACAGCGACGGGGACTAGGGGTTACGAGCAGTACTTC. Translating gives CASSRTATGTRGYEQYF.

CDR3 sequence (DNA): TGTGCCAGCAGCATGCGGACAGGGTATGAGCAGTTCTTC. Amino acids: CASSMRTGYEQFF. The genes are TRBV5-4 and TRBJ2-1, with 8 positions matching TRBD1. The CDR3 extends over 13 amino acids. CDR1 SGHNT and CDR2 YYREEE come from the germline V gene (reference sequence). V was clipped by 4 bases and J by 8 bases; unmatched bases: 5.

The V and J genes are TRBV7-8 and TRBJ2-7; a weak D match, TRBD1 (5 bases). V lost 2 bases and J 2 bases, leaving 16 bases between the germline ends. This CDR3 spans 16 amino acids. Germline CDR1 reads SGHVS; CDR2 reads FQNEAQ. CDR3 DNA: TGTGCCAGCAGCTTAAGGTCGGGCAGGGATGCCTACGAGCAGTACTTC. Residues: CASSLRSGRDAYEQYF.

V gene TRBV7-2 combines with J gene TRBJ1-1, with a possible D match to TRBD1 (5 bases). This CDR3 contains 14 residues. Trimming took off 3 bases at V and 1 base at J, with 9 bases between the two ends. Per germline, CDR1 SGHTA and CDR2 FQGNSA. CDR3 protein: CASSFDRGNTEAFF. The CDR3 bases are TGTGCCAGCAGCTTTGACAGAGGGAACACTGAAGCTTTCTTT.

The rearrangement links TRBV5-6 to TRBJ2-3; the D call may be TRBD1 or TRBD2 (5 bases each). The CDR3 spans 15 residues. Germline values: CDR1 SGHDT, CDR2 YYEEEE. Trimming pared 1 base from V and 5 bases from J, leaving 14 bases between. In nucleotides, the CDR3 is TGTGCCAGCAGCTTGTGGGGGATTAATCGAGATACGCAGTATTTT. Protein product: CASSLWGINRDTQYF.

The genes are TRBV10-1 and TRBJ2-1, with 8 bases that match TRBD2. V gave up 2 bases and J gave up 3 bases; unmatched junction bases: 12. CDR1 and CDR2 from the germline V gene are WNHNN and SYGVQD (reference sequence). The CDR3 loop spans 18 amino acids. CDR3 coding DNA: TGCGCCAGCAGTGAGAGGACTAGCCTTCCCTGGGGCTACAATGAGCAGTTCTTC. The encoded protein is CASSERTSLPWGYNEQFF.

This clone was picked up a small number of times. The V gene is TRBV28, the J gene TRBJ2-7, with 7 bases aligning to TRBD1. This CDR3 has 16 residues. Unmatched junction bases numbered 18, after V lost 4 bases and J lost 9 bases. Germline V lookup: CDR1 MDHEN, CDR2 SYDVKM. Here the CDR3 reads CASSSPRQGPEGGQYF. CDR3 in DNA: TGTGCCAGCAGTTCCCCCCGACAGGGCCCGGAAGGTGGGCAGTACTTC. Based on the CDR3 plus reference TRBV28 and TRBJ2-7, the full variable domain is DVKVTQSSRYLVKRTGEKVFLECVQDMDHENMFWYRQDPGLGLRLIYFSYDVKMKEKGDIPEGYSVSREKKERFSLILESASTNQTSMYLCASSSPRQGPEGGQYFGPGTRLTVT.

The V call is TRBV11-3, the J call TRBJ2-3; the D gene is possibly TRBD1 (7 bases). From germline, CDR1 is SGHNT and CDR2 YENEEA. Trimming stripped 5 bases from V and 4 bases from J, with 16 bases between. The CDR3 is 15 amino acids. CDR3 sequence (DNA): TGTGCCAGCAGCGCCCGGAGGGGGCTCTCAGATACGCAGTATTTT. Its translation is CASSARRGLSDTQYF.

This rearrangement joins TRBV5-6 to TRBJ1-5, with D possibly TRBD1 on 6 matching bases. This CDR3 is built from 17 residues. Looked up from germline, CDR1 is SGHDT and CDR2 is YYEEEE. V lost 2 bases, J lost 6 bases, and 21 bases lay in between. The CDR3 DNA reads as TGTGCCAGCAGCTTAGGGGGGCTCTCAGGGATTGGTCAGCCCCAGCATTTT. Encoded protein: CASSLGGLSGIGQPQHF. Full variable domain (remainder filled in from reference TRBV5-6 and TRBJ1-5): DAGVTQSPTHLIKTRGQQVTLRCSPKSGHDTVSWYQQALGQGPQFIFQYYEEEERQRGNFPDRFSGHQFPNYSSELNVNALLLGDSALYLCASSLGGLSGIGQPQHFGDGTRLSIL.

The V call is TRBV10-3, the J call TRBJ2-5; 8 nucleotides agree with TRBD2. The CDR3 totals 15 residues. Germline V CDR1 and CDR2: ENHRY, SYGVKD. V dropped 0 bases and J dropped 5; count of bases not matched to a gene: 5. The CDR3 sequence: CAISESASGRETQYF. CDR3 DNA sequence: TGTGCCATCAGTGAGTCGGCTAGCGGGCGGGAGACCCAGTACTTC.

The rearrangement joins TRBV5-1 to TRBJ2-3; D not certain. This CDR3 is 14 amino acids long. Germline CDR1 SGHRS, CDR2 YFSETQ. Trimming pared 4 bases from V and 0 bases from J, leaving 9 bases between. Here the CDR3 DNA reads TGCGCCAGCAGCCGAGAGAGTAGCACAGATACGCAGTATTTT. This gives the protein CASSRESSTDTQYF. Together with reference TRBV5-1 and TRBJ2-3, the CDR3 gives the full variable domain: KAGVTQTPRYLIKTRGQQVTLSCSPISGHRSVSWYQQTPGQGLQFLFEYFSETQRNKGNFPGRFSGRQFSNSRSEMNVSTLELGDSALYLCASSRESSTDTQYFGPGTRLTVL.

This rearrangement joins TRBV2 to TRBJ2-1; D tentatively reads TRBD1 or TRBD2 (5 bases each). V dropped 8 bases and J dropped 2 bases, with 16 bases sitting between them. The CDR3 loop spans 15 amino acids. Germline CDR1 reads SNHLY; CDR2 reads FYNNEI. The CDR3 is CASDTGTRTYNEQFF. CDR3 nucleotides: TGTGCCAGCGATACGGGGACCCGAACCTACAATGAGCAGTTCTTC.

A few counts support this clone. The chain carries TRBV6-1 and TRBJ1-5, with unresolved D. Germline CDR1 and CDR2: MNHNS and SASEGT. The CDR3 consists of 14 residues. The V end was cut by 3 bases, the J end by 4 bases, with 10 bases between. The CDR3 is CASSDSTYNQPQHF. The CDR3 coding sequence is TGTGCCAGCAGTGACAGTACGTATAATCAGCCCCAGCATTTT.

This clone occurred a few times. The V gene is TRBV5-4, the J gene TRBJ2-3, with 9 positions matching TRBD2. The CDR3 is 15 residues long. V lost 4 bases to trimming and J lost 2 bases; unmatched junction nucleotides: 5. Germline CDR1 is SGHNT and CDR2 is YYREEE (reference sequence). The CDR3 spells CASSIAGGLTDTQYF. In nucleotides, the CDR3 is TGTGCCAGCAGCATCGCGGGAGGGCTCACAGATACGCAGTATTTT.

The rearrangement joins TRBV7-6 to TRBJ2-5, with D perhaps matching TRBD2 (7 bases). Trimming cost V 1 base and J 5 bases, with 14 bases left between them. The germline V gene encodes CDR1 SGHVS and CDR2 FNYEAQ. This CDR3 has 15 residues. The CDR3 DNA sequence: TGTGCCAGCAGCTTAGGGGGCGGGGGCGCGGAGACCCAGTACTTC. It codes for CASSLGGGGAETQYF.

This chain uses TRBV15 with TRBJ1-5, with D maybe TRBD1 (6 bases). CDR1 and CDR2 from the germline V gene are LNHNV and YYDKDF (reference sequence). V lost 1 base and J lost 4, with 14 bases in between. This CDR3 has 16 amino acids. The CDR3 protein is CATSRVEGGSNQPQHF. The CDR3 DNA is TGTGCCACCAGCAGAGTCGAGGGGGGGTCTAATCAGCCCCAGCATTTT.

In regard to this clone: Sequence at one end of the junction differs from germline and may be a read error. V is TRBV7-9 and J is TRBJ2-2, with 7 bases fitting TRBD1. The CDR3 runs 15 residues. Germline V gene sequence: CDR1 SEHNR, CDR2 FQNEAQ (reference sequence). The DNA of the CDR3 is TGTACCAGCAGCCTTGACAGGGCCGACACCGGGGAGCTGTTTTTT. Residues: CTSSLDRADTGELFF.

The table lists this clone with a few counts. This chain joins TRBV19 and TRBJ1-5, with TRBD1 matching 8 bases. The CDR3 loop spans 15 amino acids. Germline lookup yields CDR1 LNHDA and CDR2 SQIVND (reference sequence). Trimming removed 5 bases from V and 3 bases from J; junction bases left unmatched: 6. CDR3 DNA sequence: TGTGCCAGTAGTTACAGGGGGAGTAACAATCAGCCCCAGCATTTT. Its protein is CASSYRGSNNQPQHF. Full variable domain (outside the CDR3, taken from reference TRBV19 and TRBJ1-5): DGGITQSPKYLFRKEGQNVTLSCEQNLNHDAMYWYRQDPGQGLRLIYYSQIVNDFQKGDIAEGYSVSREKKESFPLTVTSAQKNPTAFYLCASSYRGSNNQPQHFGDGTRLSIL.

V usage is TRBV5-8 and J usage is TRBJ1-5; D is undetermined. The germline V and J ends were trimmed by 1 base and 3 bases, with 8 bases remaining between them. From germline, CDR1 is SGHTS and CDR2 YDEGEE. The CDR3 covers 14 residues. The CDR3 nucleotides are TGTGCCAGCAGCTTGTGGGCCAACAATCAGCCCCAGCATTTT. Amino acids: CASSLWANNQPQHF.

The genes are TRBV4-2 and TRBJ2-3; the D gene is possibly TRBD2 (6 bases). CDR3 length: 20 amino acids. Germline V gene sequence: CDR1 LGHNA, CDR2 YNFKEQ. Deletions cut 3 bases from V and 1 base from J, with 26 bases between. In DNA form, the CDR3 reads TGTGCCAGCAGCCAGGACGCTCAGGGCGGGTCGGCTAGCGGCACAGATACGCAGTATTTT. Its protein is CASSQDAQGGSASGTDTQYF.

V and J are TRBV27 and TRBJ2-7; D unclear. V lost 4 bases and J 7 bases, leaving 20 bases between the germline ends. Germline CDR1 MNHEY, CDR2 SMNVEV (reference sequence). The CDR3 totals 15 residues. In DNA form, the CDR3 reads TGTGCCAGCAGTTCCTTCGAAATGGTGTATAAAGAGCAGTACTTC. As protein: CASSSFEMVYKEQYF.

This clone appeared a single time. The V gene is TRBV7-6, the J gene TRBJ2-2, with 10 bases matching TRBD2. Per germline, CDR1 SGHVS and CDR2 FNYEAQ. There are 18 residues in the CDR3. V lost 1 base and J lost 7; bases outside the gene matches: 12. The CDR3 region has the DNA TGTGCCAGCAGCTTAGGGGGGTCGGCTAGCGGGAGTGGCGGGGAGCTGTTTTTT. This gives the protein CASSLGGSASGSGGELFF.

Only a few counts were recorded for this clone. J is TRBJ2-7 and V is TRBV2, with D possibly matching TRBD2 (6 bases). In germline, CDR1 is SNHLY, CDR2 FYNNEI. The CDR3 sequence is 14 residues long. Trimming removed 4 bases at V and 6 bases at J, with 16 bases between. The CDR3 protein is CASSGSGPSGEQYF. The CDR3 region has the DNA TGTGCCAGCAGTGGTAGCGGCCCCTCGGGCGAGCAGTACTTC.

This chain links TRBV5-1 with TRBJ1-1; tentatively, D is TRBD1 (6 bases). CDR3 size: 14 residues. Trimming stripped 4 bases from V and 4 bases from J, with 14 bases between. In germline, CDR1 is SGHRS, CDR2 YFSETQ. The CDR3 sequence: CASSGGGASTEAFF. CDR3 nucleotides: TGCGCCAGCAGCGGAGGGGGGGCGTCCACTGAAGCTTTCTTT.

The V call is TRBV9, the J call TRBJ2-2; 10 bases agree with TRBD2. Unmatched junction bases numbered 3, after V lost 3 bases and J lost 4 bases. CDR3 size: 15 residues. Germline CDR1 and CDR2: SGDLS and YYNGEE. CDR3 nucleotides: TGTGCCAGCAGCGCAACTAGCGGGACCACCGGGGAGCTGTTTTTT. It specifies CASSATSGTTGELFF.

This clone was observed once. A single base separates this from a much larger clone, so it may be a read error. This rearrangement joins TRBV2 to TRBJ1-2, with D perhaps TRBD1 (5 bases). The V gene's germline CDR1 is SNHLY and CDR2 FYNNEI. The CDR3 contains 14 residues. Trimming stripped 6 bases from V and 4 bases from J, with 15 bases between. The CDR3 bases are TGTGCCAGCAGCCGGGACGCCGCTGGCTATGGCTACACCTTC. It encodes CASSRDAAGYGYTF. The variable domain in full, completed from reference TRBV2 and TRBJ1-2, reads EPEVTQTPSHQVTQMGQEVILRCVPISNHLYFYWYRQILGQKVEFLVSFYNNEISEKSEIFDDQFSVERPDGSNFTLKIRSTKLEDSAMYFCASSRDAAGYGYTFGSGTRLTVV.

This clone was picked up a small number of times. J is TRBJ1-6 and V is TRBV2; 9 bases are a match to TRBD1. This CDR3 has 16 amino acids. Unmatched junction bases numbered 7, after V lost 3 bases and J lost 7 bases. Germline CDR1 and CDR2: SNHLY and FYNNEI. Here the CDR3 DNA reads TGTGCCAGCAGTGACACGGGGACAGGGAGAAATTCACCCCTCCACTTT. This translates into CASSDTGTGRNSPLHF.

The rearrangement uses TRBV19 and TRBJ2-5; TRBD1 matches 7 bases. In germline, CDR1 is LNHDA, CDR2 SQIVND (reference sequence). This CDR3 spans 14 amino acids. The junction had 5 bases not matched to a gene; V was cut back by 2 bases and J by 5 bases. For the CDR3, the DNA is TGTGCCAGTAGTATATCGACAGGGAAGGAGACCCAGTACTTC. Amino acids: CASSISTGKETQYF.

CDR3 in amino acids: CASSADRDRQNYGYTF. In DNA, the CDR3 is TGTGCCAGCAGTGCGGATCGGGACAGGCAGAACTATGGCTACACCTTC. The V and J genes are TRBV25-1 and TRBJ1-2; TRBD1 matches 8 bases. This CDR3 is 16 amino acids long. Germline V CDR1 and CDR2: MGHDK, SYGVNS. Unmatched junction bases numbered 9, after V lost 4 bases and J lost 2 bases.